This TCR beta chain was recorded in a study of T cell responses to AZD1222 COVID-19 vaccine. Whole-study findings and limits: Donor demographics were predominantly white British with a female majority; clonal diversity may be underestimated.

This clone showed up just once. Its target is unknown. Germline V gives CDR1 SGDLS, CDR2 YYNGEE. V lost 2 bases to trimming and J lost 7 bases, with 4 bases between them. The CDR3 contains 11 residues. Measured with immunoSEQ multiplex PCR; TCRdb has only the in-frame clones, and not every one. The sample carries around 130,000 clones, approximately 94% recorded once. This chain connects TRBV9 to TRBJ2-1; D ambiguous. Sequenced here: peripheral blood, sampled on day 0 of AZD1222 vaccination. The source is an adult in good health. Here the CDR3 DNA reads TGTGCCAGCAGCGTGCGGAATGAGCAGTTCTTC. Translated: CASSVRNEQFF. Full variable domain (remainder filled in from reference TRBV9 and TRBJ2-1): DSGVTQTPKHLITATGQRVTLRCSPRSGDLSVYWYQQSLDQGLQFLIQYYNGEERAKGNILERFSAQQFPDLHSELNLSSLELGDSALYFCASSVRNEQFFGPGTRLTVL.